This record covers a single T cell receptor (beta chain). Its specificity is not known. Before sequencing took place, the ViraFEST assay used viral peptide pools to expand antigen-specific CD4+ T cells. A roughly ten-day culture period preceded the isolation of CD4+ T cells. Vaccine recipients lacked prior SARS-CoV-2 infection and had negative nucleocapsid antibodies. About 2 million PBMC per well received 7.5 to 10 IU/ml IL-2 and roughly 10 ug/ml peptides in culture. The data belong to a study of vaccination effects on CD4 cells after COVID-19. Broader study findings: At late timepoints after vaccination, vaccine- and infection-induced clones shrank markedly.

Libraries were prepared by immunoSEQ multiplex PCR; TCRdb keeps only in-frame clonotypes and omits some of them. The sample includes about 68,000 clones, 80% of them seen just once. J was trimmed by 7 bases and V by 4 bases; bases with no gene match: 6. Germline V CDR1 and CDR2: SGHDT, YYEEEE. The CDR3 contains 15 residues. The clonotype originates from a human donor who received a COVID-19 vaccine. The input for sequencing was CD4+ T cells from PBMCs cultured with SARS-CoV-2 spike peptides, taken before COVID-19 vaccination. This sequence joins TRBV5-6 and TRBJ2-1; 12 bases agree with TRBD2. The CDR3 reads CASSPLAGGQNEQFF. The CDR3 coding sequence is TGTGCCAGCAGCCCCCTAGCGGGGGGGCAGAATGAGCAGTTCTTC.